This TCR beta chain was sequenced during a study of T cells expressing NK-cell markers. General study findings and limits: A range of about 1.0-8% of CD8+ T cells consisted of dominant NKG2C+ clonotypes in roughly 6 donors. What remained unclear was the HCMV specificity of expanded NKG2C+ T cell clones.

Germline V gene lookup returns CDR1 LNHDA and CDR2 SQIVND (reference sequence). CDR3 size: 15 residues. TCRdb reanalyzed the 5' RACE reads, giving one entry per CDR3 protein sequence and no DNA. The sample table sets out 350,000 to 450,000 distinct CDR3 sequences. Remarks on this clonotype: Its antigen is undetermined.

The sequenced sample consisted of blood T cells: a sorted CD56 or NKG2C T cell subset, CD4+ or CD8+ T cells, or bulk PBMC T cells (not recorded which). This rearrangement joins TRBV19 to TRBJ1-2; TCRdb returns TRBD1, unconfirmable since there is no DNA. The source is a man between 18 and 69 years old in good health. The CDR3 here is CASSIFGQGGYGYTF.